The 15 T cell receptor beta chains below come from one sample, sequenced in a study of cytomegalovirus exposure and HLA in healthy donors. PCR used 60 Vbeta primers and 13 Jbeta primers. TCRdb's table, derived via immunoSEQ multiplex PCR, lists solely in-frame clones and lacks some. Of about 110,000 clones listed, 75% to 90% are singletons. The sample consisted of PBMCs. The receptors were gathered from a man aged 35-49 years in good health and CMV-seronegative.

The chain links TRBV5-6 to TRBJ1-2; 9 bases line up with TRBD1. The CDR3 consists of 16 residues. Losses at the gene ends were 2 bases for V and 8 bases for J; bases not matched to a gene: 13. Germline V gives CDR1 SGHDT, CDR2 YYEEEE. The CDR3 DNA reads as TGTGCCAGCAGCTTCGGATGGACAGGGGATTGGCGCGGCTACACCTTC. Encoded protein: CASSFGWTGDWRGYTF.

J is TRBJ1-2 and V is TRBV15; weak D call: TRBD1 (5 bases). This CDR3 comprises 13 residues. V was clipped by 7 bases and J by 7 bases, with 16 bases between them. Germline V CDR1 and CDR2: LNHNV, YYDKDF (reference sequence). In DNA form, the CDR3 reads TGTGCCACCAAGACAGTCGCGACCCTTGGCTACACCTTC. Residues: CATKTVATLGYTF.

The J gene is TRBJ1-6, the V gene TRBV2, with 9 bases lining up with TRBD1. Germline values: CDR1 SNHLY, CDR2 FYNNEI. V shed 9 bases, J shed 13 bases, and the junction held 10 bases outside the gene matches. The CDR3 runs to 13 residues. DNA for the CDR3: TGTGCCAGTCACCGGGACAGGGAATCGCCCCTCCACTTT. It specifies CASHRDRESPLHF.

This sequence joins TRBV29-1 and TRBJ2-1; 11 nucleotides align to TRBD2. Trimming at V came to 2 bases and at J to 2 bases, leaving 2 bases not matched to a gene. Germline CDR1 and CDR2: SQVTM and ANQGSEA. This CDR3 contains 15 residues. In DNA form, the CDR3 reads TGCAGCGTTGAACGTAGCGGGGGGGCCTACAATGAGCAGTTCTTC. The encoded protein is CSVERSGGAYNEQFF.

This chain joins TRBV19 and TRBJ1-1; maybe TRBD1 (5 bases). The CDR3 is 14 residues long. The germline gives CDR1 LNHDA, CDR2 SQIVND (reference sequence). The V and J ends lost 2 bases and 5 bases respectively, with 12 bases between them. CDR3 loop: CASSIKAGGTEAFF. CDR3 DNA: TGTGCCAGTAGTATAAAGGCGGGGGGGACTGAAGCTTTCTTT.

V and J are TRBV7-2 and TRBJ1-2; TRBD1 matches at 10 bases. Germline V gives CDR1 SGHTA, CDR2 FQGNSA. This CDR3 has 15 amino acids. The ends lost 5 bases at V and 2 bases at J; junction bases unmatched: 5. The CDR3, as DNA: TGTGCCAGCAGCCCCAGGACAGGGGGAAACTATGGCTACACCTTC. Translated, it gives CASSPRTGGNYGYTF.

This chain joins TRBV2 and TRBJ2-1; TRBD2 matches at 7 bases. CDR1 and CDR2 from the germline V gene are SNHLY and FYNNEI. Unmatched junction bases numbered 7, after V lost 4 bases and J lost 7 bases. The CDR3 length is 14 residues. CDR3 sequence: CASSGTSVFNEQFF. The DNA for the CDR3 is TGTGCCAGCAGTGGAACTAGCGTGTTTAATGAGCAGTTCTTC.

The chain links TRBV6-5 to TRBJ2-1; D may be TRBD2 (5 bases). Germline CDR1 and CDR2: MNHEY and SVGAGI. Trimming took 10 bases from V and 10 from J, leaving 14 bases between them. This CDR3 is built from 11 residues. The CDR3 DNA reads TGTGCCACGGCCGGCCCGGGAGAGCAGTTCTTC. Protein: CATAGPGEQFF.

The V gene is TRBV19, the J gene TRBJ2-7; TRBD2 might be the D (5 bases). V gave up 5 bases and J gave up 0 bases, with 11 bases separating them. This CDR3 region has 14 residues. Germline values: CDR1 LNHDA, CDR2 SQIVND (reference sequence). For the CDR3, the DNA is TGTGCCAGTAGTGACCTAGGAGGCTCCTACGAGCAGTACTTC. Its translation is CASSDLGGSYEQYF.

CDR3 bases: TGTGCCAGCAGCTTAGGGGAGCCCAATGAAAAACTGTTTTTT. Protein: CASSLGEPNEKLFF. The genes are TRBV7-9 and TRBJ1-4; no firm D call. V gave up 1 base and J gave up 5 bases, with 8 bases separating them. Germline loops: CDR1 SEHNR, CDR2 FQNEAQ (reference sequence). The CDR3 has 14 amino acids.

V usage is TRBV5-4 and J usage is TRBJ2-5; TRBD2 agrees at 16 bases. The V gene's germline CDR1 is SGHNT and CDR2 YYREEE (reference sequence). The CDR3 totals 16 residues. Germline trimming cut 4 bases from V and 2 bases from J; bases unmatched to any gene: 2. CDR3 sequence reads: CASSKGLAGGQETQYF. CDR3 DNA: TGTGCCAGCAGCAAGGGACTAGCGGGGGGGCAAGAGACCCAGTACTTC. Together with reference TRBV5-4 and TRBJ2-5, the CDR3 gives the full variable domain: ETGVTQSPTHLIKTRGQQVTLRCSSQSGHNTVSWYQQALGQGPQFIFQYYREEENGRGNFPPRFSGLQFPNYSSELNVNALELDDSALYLCASSKGLAGGQETQYFGPGTRLLVL.

The rearrangement joins TRBV7-2 to TRBJ2-2; 10 bases are a match to TRBD2. The CDR3 totals 15 residues. The J segment lost 3 bases and the V segment lost 8 bases, leaving 6 bases of the junction unmatched. The germline V gene encodes CDR1 SGHTA and CDR2 FQGNSA. CDR3 bases: TGTGCCAGCGCCGCTGGGACTAGCGACACCGGGGAGCTGTTTTTT. Translated: CASAAGTSDTGELFF.

The gene calls are TRBV6-1 and TRBJ2-3; the match to TRBD1 covers 10 bases. The germline CDR1 and CDR2 sequences are MNHNS and SASEGT. The length of the CDR3 is 16 residues. J lost 1 base, V lost 4 bases, and 5 bases had no gene match. The CDR3 bases are TGTGCCAGCAGTGGACAGGGGGCCGTTGGCACAGATACGCAGTATTTT. This encodes CASSGQGAVGTDTQYF.

V and J are TRBV9 and TRBJ2-2; TRBD2 matches at 13 bases. Germline values: CDR1 SGDLS, CDR2 YYNGEE. Unmatched junction bases numbered 4, after V lost 5 bases and J lost 0 bases. The CDR3 has 17 residues. CDR3 coding DNA: TGTGCCAGCAGTGGACTAGCGGGGGCTACGAACACCGGGGAGCTGTTTTTT. This sequence encodes CASSGLAGATNTGELFF.

This clone showed up just once. This rearrangement joins TRBV29-1 to TRBJ1-1, with no clear D. Germline V CDR1 and CDR2: SQVTM, ANQGSEA. V was shortened by 1 base and J by 5 bases, with 20 bases between the two germline ends. The CDR3 has 16 amino acids. The CDR3, as DNA: TGCAGCGTTGAAGCTCGAGGCTTGGGCCGGGAGACTGAAGCTTTCTTT. Translated: CSVEARGLGRETEAFF.